This T cell receptor beta chain appears in the sequencing data of a study of technical replicates of blood from a few donors (TCRdb year 2017). Receptors were amplified or captured by the immunoSEQ multiplex PCR assay. Here the immuneACCESS table is served through TCRdb, limited to in-frame sequences with V and J called. Missing clones are a known gap in these copies; in checked studies unresolved V genes cover under half, and the rest lacks a known reason. The sample contains approximately 78,000 clones, 80% to 95% of them found a single time. The ten largest make up approximately 0.34% of the sample. The CDR3 spans 15 residues, from the cysteine through the phenylalanine. Only the CDR3 DNA is retained, 45 bases long and in frame from the first base. The germline V gene gives CDR1 as MNHEY and CDR2 as SVGAGI. V gives up 2 bases and J gives up 5 bases, and the segment between their germline ends measures 15 bases.

On this clone: This clone's antigen is unknown. Base qualities were left out, and no much larger clone turns up one base away.

Sequenced input: T cells isolated from PBMCs. The source of this sequence is a human donor in good health. This chain is built from TRBV6-5 and TRBJ1-2; the D gene lacks a confident call. The encoded CDR3 is CASSYQFRVPYGYTF. Read as DNA, the sequence is TGTGCCAGCAGTTACCAGTTTCGGGTTCCTTATGGCTACACCTTC.